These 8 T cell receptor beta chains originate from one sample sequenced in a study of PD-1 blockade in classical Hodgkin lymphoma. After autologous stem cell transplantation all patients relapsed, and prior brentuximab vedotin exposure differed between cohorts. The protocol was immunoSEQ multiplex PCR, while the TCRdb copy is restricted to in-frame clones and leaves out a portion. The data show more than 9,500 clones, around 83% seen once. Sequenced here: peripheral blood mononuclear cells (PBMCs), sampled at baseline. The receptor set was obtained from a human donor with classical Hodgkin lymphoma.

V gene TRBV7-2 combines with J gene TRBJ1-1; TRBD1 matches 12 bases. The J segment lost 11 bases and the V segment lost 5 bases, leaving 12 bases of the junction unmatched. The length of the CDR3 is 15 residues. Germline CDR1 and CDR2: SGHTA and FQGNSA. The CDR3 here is CASSPSWGQGASAFF. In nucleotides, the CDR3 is TGTGCCAGCAGCCCAAGTTGGGGACAGGGGGCGAGTGCTTTCTTT.

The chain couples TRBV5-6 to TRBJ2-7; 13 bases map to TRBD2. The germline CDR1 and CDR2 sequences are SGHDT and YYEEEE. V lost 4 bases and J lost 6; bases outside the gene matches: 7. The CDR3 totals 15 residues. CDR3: CASSIGLAGVTEQYF. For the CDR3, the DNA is TGTGCCAGCAGCATAGGACTAGCGGGAGTCACCGAGCAGTACTTC. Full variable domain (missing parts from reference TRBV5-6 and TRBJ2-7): DAGVTQSPTHLIKTRGQQVTLRCSPKSGHDTVSWYQQALGQGPQFIFQYYEEEERQRGNFPDRFSGHQFPNYSSELNVNALLLGDSALYLCASSIGLAGVTEQYFGPGTRLTVT.

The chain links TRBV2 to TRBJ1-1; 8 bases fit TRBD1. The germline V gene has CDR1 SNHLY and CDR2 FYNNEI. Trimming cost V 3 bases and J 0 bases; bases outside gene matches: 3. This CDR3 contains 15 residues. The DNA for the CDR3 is TGTGCCAGCAGTGAGCAGGGGGCCATGAACACTGAAGCTTTCTTT. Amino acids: CASSEQGAMNTEAFF.

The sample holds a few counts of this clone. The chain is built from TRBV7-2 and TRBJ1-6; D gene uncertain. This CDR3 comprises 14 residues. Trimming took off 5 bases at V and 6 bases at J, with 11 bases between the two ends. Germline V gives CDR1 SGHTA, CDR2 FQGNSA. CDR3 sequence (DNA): TGTGCCAGCAGCCATCGTGAACTTAATTCACCCCTCCACTTT. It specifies CASSHRELNSPLHF.

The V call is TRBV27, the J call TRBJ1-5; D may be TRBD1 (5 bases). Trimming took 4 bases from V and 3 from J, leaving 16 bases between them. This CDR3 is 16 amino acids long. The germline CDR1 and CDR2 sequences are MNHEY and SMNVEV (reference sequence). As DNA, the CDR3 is TGTGCCAGCAGTTCAAACAACCGACAGATCAATCAGCCCCAGCATTTT. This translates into CASSSNNRQINQPQHF.

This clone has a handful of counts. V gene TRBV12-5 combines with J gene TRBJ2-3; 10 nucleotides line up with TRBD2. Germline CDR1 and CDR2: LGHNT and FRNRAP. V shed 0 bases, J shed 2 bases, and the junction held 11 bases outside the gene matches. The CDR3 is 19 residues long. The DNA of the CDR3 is TGTGCTAGTGGTTTGGTACGAACTAGCGGGACTAGGATCACAGATACGCAGTATTTT. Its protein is CASGLVRTSGTRITDTQYF.

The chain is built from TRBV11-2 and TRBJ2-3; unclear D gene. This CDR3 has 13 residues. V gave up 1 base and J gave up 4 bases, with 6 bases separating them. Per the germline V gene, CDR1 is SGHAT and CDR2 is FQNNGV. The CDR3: CASSLVFADTQYF. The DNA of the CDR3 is TGTGCCAGCAGCTTAGTTTTTGCAGATACGCAGTATTTT.

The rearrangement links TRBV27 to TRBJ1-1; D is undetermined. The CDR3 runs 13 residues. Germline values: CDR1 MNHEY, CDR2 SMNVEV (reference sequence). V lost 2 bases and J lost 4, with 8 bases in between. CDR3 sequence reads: CASSLRGSTEAFF. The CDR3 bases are TGTGCCAGCAGTTTACGAGGGAGCACTGAAGCTTTCTTT.